Listed below are T cell receptor beta chains from one sample, sequenced in a study of blood T cell repertoires in COVID-19. The assay was immunoSEQ multiplex PCR, and TCRdb's table has in-frame clones only and misses some. Among 100,000 to 120,000 clones listed, 71% were seen once. The material sequenced was peripheral blood. Receptors were obtained from a woman aged 40 to 50 with acute or convalescent COVID-19. The CDR3 runs from the conserved cysteine through the conserved F or W. Each record gives: J gene, clone size, V gene, D gene, CDR3 protein, CDR3 DNA. A D gene is named only where the DNA matches it firmly. Only some rows state a clone size, as once, few, many or a class for expanded clones.

TRBJ2-4 | once | TRBV7-2 | NA | CASSAQGPLYF | TGTGCCAGCAGCGCACAGGGCCCTCTGTACTTC
TRBJ1-2 | NA | TRBV13 | TRBD1 | CASSLTGLRIGANYGYTF | TGTGCCAGCAGCCTGACAGGGCTGAGGATCGGAGCTAACTATGGCTACACCTTC
TRBJ1-1 | NA | TRBV3-1/TRBV3-2 | NA | CASSGGGNTEAFF | TGTGCCAGCAGCGGGGGGGGAAACACTGAAGCTTTCTTT
TRBJ1-4 | NA | TRBV29-1 | TRBD1 | CSVGDRGEKLFF | TGCAGCGTTGGGGACAGGGGTGAAAAACTGTTTTTT
TRBJ2-5 | NA | TRBV5-1 | NA | CASSLARGQETQYF | TGCGCCAGCAGCTTGGCCCGGGGGCAAGAGACCCAGTACTTC
TRBJ2-1 | NA | TRBV7-2 | TRBD1 | CASSFDRGSYNEQFF | TGTGCCAGCAGCTTCGACAGGGGGTCTTACAATGAGCAGTTCTTC
TRBJ1-2 | NA | TRBV19 | NA | CASSQGSRNYGYTF | TGTGCCAGTAGCCAAGGATCCAGGAACTATGGCTACACCTTC
TRBJ2-2 | NA | TRBV19 | NA | CASSYRGGTGELFF | TGTGCCAGTAGTTACAGGGGAGGAACCGGGGAGCTGTTTTTT
TRBJ1-1 | few | TRBV12-3/TRBV12-4 | NA | CASTLGEGTEAFF | TGTGCCAGCACTCTAGGGGAGGGCACTGAAGCTTTCTTT
TRBJ2-1 | NA | TRBV29-1 | TRBD2 | CSVGPGLAGGMSSYNEQFF | TGCAGCGTTGGCCCGGGACTAGCGGGGGGCATGAGCTCCTACAATGAGCAGTTCTTC
TRBJ1-5 | few | TRBV2 | NA | CASSEVETANQPQHF | TGTGCCAGCAGTGAAGTGGAAACAGCCAATCAGCCCCAGCATTTT
TRBJ1-2 | few | TRBV7-6 | TRBD1 | CASSLADTGAYGYTF | TGTGCCAGCAGCTTAGCTGACACAGGGGCCTATGGCTACACCTTC
TRBJ2-5 | few | TRBV18 | TRBD1 | CASSLGTGVAETQYF | TGTGCCAGCTCACTGGGGACAGGGGTCGCGGAGACCCAGTACTTC
TRBJ2-2 | few | TRBV7-2 | NA | CATAWAGTNTGELFF | TGTGCCACCGCCTGGGCAGGGACGAACACCGGGGAGCTGTTTTTT
TRBJ1-2 | few | TRBV11-2 | NA | CASSPAWGGEGYTF | TGTGCCAGCAGCCCTGCGTGGGGAGGAGAGGGCTACACCTTC
TRBJ2-1 | NA | TRBV5-1 | TRBD2 | CASSLEVAGGRHEQFF | TGCGCCAGCAGCTTGGAAGTAGCGGGGGGGAGGCATGAGCAGTTCTTC
TRBJ2-2 | NA | TRBV5-1 | TRBD1 | CASSPRQTGGTVTGELFF | TGCGCCAGCAGCCCAAGACAAACAGGGGGTACGGTTACCGGGGAGCTGTTTTTT
TRBJ2-4 | NA | TRBV15 | NA | CATSRDRDPVSNIQYF | TGTGCCACCAGCAGAGATCGCGATCCGGTATCGAACATTCAGTACTTC
TRBJ2-1 | NA | TRBV5-6 | NA | CASSFYLGGNEQFF | TGTGCCAGCAGCTTTTACCTAGGGGGCAATGAGCAGTTCTTC
TRBJ2-1 | NA | TRBV12-2 | NA | CASRPGLHSYNEQFF | TGTGCAAGTCGCCCCGGACTTCACTCCTACAATGAGCAGTTCTTC
TRBJ1-1 | NA | TRBV7-8 | NA | CASSLGGGVGTEAFF | TGTGCCAGCAGCTTGGGGGGTGGGGTGGGCACTGAAGCTTTCTTT
TRBJ2-1 | NA | TRBV19 | TRBD1 | CASTGQGYVNEQFF | TGTGCCAGTACCGGACAGGGGTACGTCAATGAGCAGTTCTTC